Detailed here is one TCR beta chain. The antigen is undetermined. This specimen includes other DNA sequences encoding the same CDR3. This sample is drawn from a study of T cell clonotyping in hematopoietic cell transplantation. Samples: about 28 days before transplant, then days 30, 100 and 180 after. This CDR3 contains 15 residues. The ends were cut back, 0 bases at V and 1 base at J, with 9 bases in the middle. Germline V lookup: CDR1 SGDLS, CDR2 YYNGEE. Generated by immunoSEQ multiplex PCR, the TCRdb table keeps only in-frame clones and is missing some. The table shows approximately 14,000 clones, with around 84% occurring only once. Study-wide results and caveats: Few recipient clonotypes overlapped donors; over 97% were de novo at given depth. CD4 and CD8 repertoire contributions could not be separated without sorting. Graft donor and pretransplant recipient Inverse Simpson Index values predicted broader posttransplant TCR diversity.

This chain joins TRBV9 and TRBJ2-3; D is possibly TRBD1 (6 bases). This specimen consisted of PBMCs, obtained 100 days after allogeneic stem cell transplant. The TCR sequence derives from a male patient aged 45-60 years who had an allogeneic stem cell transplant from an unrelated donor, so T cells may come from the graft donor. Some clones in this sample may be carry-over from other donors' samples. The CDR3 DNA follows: TGTGCCAGCAGCGTAGAACAGGGACGCACAGATACGCAGTATTTT. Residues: CASSVEQGRTDTQYF.